One and the same sample provided the 4 T cell receptor beta chains below, sequenced in a study of tumor and adjacent non-tumor tissue in lung cancer. The template was RNA from unsorted bulk tissue. The library came from three nested PCR rounds adapted from ARM-PCR protocols. MiXCR, run by TCRdb on the multiplex PCR reads, gives a single entry per CDR3 protein. The sample yields 68,000 or so distinct CDR3 sequences, roughly 60% seen once. The source material was lung tumor tissue. The receptor source for this set is a man aged 50-59 years with non-small cell lung cancer.

Within the sample, this clonotype is medium-sized. V usage is TRBV11-2 and J usage is TRBJ2-1; no definite D call. The germline V gene has CDR1 SGHAT and CDR2 FQNNGV. The CDR3 covers 14 residues. The V and J ends lost 10 bases and 8 bases respectively, with 21 bases between them. The CDR3 region has the DNA TGTGCCACTACGGTAAACTACGGCGCCGATGAGCAGTTCTTC. It translates to CATTVNYGADEQFF.

A note on this clonotype: At one end, the junction sequence differs from germline, possibly due to a read error. The chain employs TRBV6-6 and TRBJ1-6, with D uncertain. Germline V lookup: CDR1 MNHNY, CDR2 SVGAGI (reference sequence). The CDR3 sequence is 17 residues long. The CDR3 region has the DNA TGTGCCAGGAGTTACGATGAGACGAGCTCCTATATTTCACCCCTCCCCTTT. It is translated as CARSYDETSSYISPLPF.

In the case of this clonotype: A much larger clone lies one base from this, so it may be a read error. The V call is TRBV6-2 or TRBV6-3, the J call TRBJ2-7; TRBD1 aligns across 7 bases. The germline CDR1 and CDR2 sequences are MNHEY and SVGEGT. The CDR3 length is 13 residues. The V and J ends lost 11 bases and 3 bases, in that order; junction bases with no gene match: 10. This CDR3 reads CACRTGHLYEQYF. The CDR3 DNA reads TGTGCCTGCCGGACAGGTCACCTCTACGAGCAGTACTTC.

CDR3 DNA: TGCAGTGTTAAAACCAAACCCAACCAAGAGACCCAGTACTTC. This codes for CSVKTKPNQETQYF. V and J are TRBV20-1 and TRBJ2-5; D ambiguous. This CDR3 comprises 14 residues. CDR1 and CDR2 from the germline V gene are DFQATT and SNEGSKA (reference sequence). Between the trimmed V and J ends, which lost 7 bases and 0 bases, there was a span of 15 bases.